This T cell receptor (beta chain) appears in the sequencing data of a study of post-analysis software for immune sequencing data. In this sample, this clonotype turned up once. Its antigen is as yet unknown. The TCR beta cDNA libraries contained unique molecular identifiers. With roughly 0.85 to 11 million T cells as the source, 540,000 or so cDNA molecules resulted. TCRdb independently ran MiXCR on the PCR reads; one entry per CDR3 protein. The repertoire holds approximately 360,000 distinct CDR3 sequences, with around 33% as singletons. Findings and caveats of the study: Among 5 or 6 TRBV segments more frequent in patients than controls were TRBV5-6, TRBV5-1 and TRBV20-1. For normalized Chao1 diversity, multiple sclerosis patients scored significantly lower than controls did.

This CDR3 is 14 amino acids long. CDR1 is MRHNA, CDR2 SNTAGT, per germline. After removal of 5 bases from V and 7 bases from J, the junction contained 5 bases not matched to a gene. The material sequenced was blood. This TCR derives from a girl aged 5-17 years with multiple sclerosis. V usage is TRBV6-4 and J usage is TRBJ1-6, with 7 bases that match TRBD1. CDR3 in DNA: TGTGCCAGCAGTCCGGGACAGAGGAATTCACCCCTCCACTTT. The encoded protein is CASSPGQRNSPLHF.